The clone carrying this TCR beta chain was seen more than once but under ten times. Antigen: not known. The entry originates in a study of cytomegalovirus exposure and HLA in healthy donors. Study at large: Earlier, 100 million to 120 million unique TCR beta sequences were recovered from about 170 million T cells by an analysis. Study-wide findings and caveats: The CMV antigen specificity of a few CMV-associated chains was confirmed through in vitro analysis.

V was shortened by 4 bases and J by 4 bases, with 14 bases between the two germline ends. The CDR3 consists of 14 residues. The germline CDR1 and CDR2 sequences are GTSNPN and SVGIG (reference sequence). PCR primers comprised 60 Vbeta and 13 Jbeta primers. Clones were sequenced by immunoSEQ multiplex PCR, and TCRdb holds only the in-frame ones, with some missing. The profile shows about 130,000 clones, roughly 83% of them singletons. The chain is built from TRBV30 and TRBJ2-1, with unresolved D. This sequence was found in a man younger than 30 in good health and CMV-seropositive. Sequenced material: PBMCs. The CDR3 coding sequence is TGTGCCTGGACCACCCCGGGTGGGTACAATGAGCAGTTCTTC. It is translated as CAWTTPGGYNEQFF.